Below, one T cell receptor beta chain is given with its context. This entry belongs to a study of cytomegalovirus exposure and HLA in healthy donors. 13 Jbeta primers and 60 Vbeta primers were used for the PCR. The data were produced by immunoSEQ multiplex PCR, yet TCRdb's version contains in-frame clones alone and is incomplete. The table includes 100,000 to 150,000 clones, about four fifths detected once. V was cut by 7 bases and J by 0 bases, with 11 bases left in between. Germline CDR1 reads MNHEY; CDR2 reads SVGAGI. The CDR3 is 14 amino acids. The receptor was isolated from a woman between 40 and 50 years old in good health and CMV-seropositive. The J gene is TRBJ2-3, the V gene TRBV6-5; perhaps TRBD2 as D (6 bases). Sequencing was done on a sample of PBMCs. The CDR3 nucleotides are TGTGCCAGCAACACCGGGACTAGCACAGATACGCAGTATTTT. Translated: CASNTGTSTDTQYF.